These T cell receptor beta chains were read from a single sample in a study of patients and donors after allogeneic stem cell transplantation. TCRdb re-called the RT-PCR reads with MiXCR, one entry per CDR3 protein. The table lists 10,000 or so distinct CDR3 sequences, more than 4.5% of them singletons. The sample was blood, either unsorted or a sorted T cell fraction (not recorded which). These receptors originate from a human donor who was either an allogeneic HSCT recipient or a stem cell or donor lymphocyte infusion donor (not recorded which). It is not recorded whose cells these are; they may come from a transplant donor. CDR3s include the opening cysteine and the closing phenylalanine or tryptophan. Each record gives: D gene, J gene, clone size, V gene, CDR3 DNA, CDR3 protein. The D gene is left open where the match is weak. Clone size is stated in some rows and not others, as once, few, many or a class when expanded.

>.|TRBJ1-1|medium-sized|TRBV12-5
TGTGCTAGTGTCTGGTATGGTGGAGCTGAAGCTTTCTTT
CASVWYGGAEAFF
>TRBD1|TRBJ1-2|many|TRBV12-3/TRBV12-4
TGTGCCAGCAGACATACGGGGAGAGGGACAGGGATCCCCTATGGCTACACCTTC
CASRHTGRGTGIPYGYTF
>.|TRBJ1-6|medium-sized|TRBV12-3/TRBV12-4
TGTGCCAGCAGGCTAAATGGGGCAGGGGAAAATTCACCCCTCCACTTT
CASRLNGAGENSPLHF
>.|TRBJ2-2|few|TRBV7-8
TGTGCCAGCAGCTTAGAGTTAGGGAGGGAGCTGTTTTTT
CASSLELGRELFF
>.|TRBJ2-1|many|TRBV27
TGTGCCAGCAGCCATCCTCCCGGCGGTTACAATGAGCAGTTCTTC
CASSHPPGGYNEQFF
>TRBD2|TRBJ2-1|.|TRBV20-1
TGCAGTGCTAGCCGAGGACTAGCGGGAGGCCGAAACTACAATGAGCAGTTCTTC
CSASRGLAGGRNYNEQFF
>TRBD1|TRBJ1-1|large|TRBV6-2/TRBV6-3
TGTGCCAGCAAGGAGGCAGGGGGAGGCACTGAAGCTTTCTTT
CASKEAGGGTEAFF
>.|TRBJ2-3|many|TRBV5-1
TGCGCCAGCAGCTCCGGGACTGGCCAGGATACGCAGTATTTT
CASSSGTGQDTQYF
>.|TRBJ2-5|many|TRBV6-5
TGTGCCAGCAGTTACCGTTGGGCTATGGGGACCCAGTACTTC
CASSYRWAMGTQYF
>TRBD2|TRBJ2-1|many|TRBV27
TGTGCCAGCAGCCGACTTGGACTAGTTGAGCAGTTCTTC
CASSRLGLVEQFF
>.|TRBJ2-6|many|TRBV18
TGTGCCAGCTCACCACCGGAGGCCAACGTCCTGACTTTC
CASSPPEANVLTF
>.|TRBJ1-2|many|TRBV7-6
TGTGCCAGCAGCTTAGAAGGAGGGGGCTATGGCTACACCTTC
CASSLEGGGYGYTF
>.|TRBJ1-6|many|TRBV28
TGTGCCAGCAGTTTTGACTATGACAGGTCACCCCTCCACTTT
CASSFDYDRSPLHF
>.|TRBJ2-5|many|TRBV7-2
TGTGCCAGCAGCCGGCGGGGAAGACAAGAGACCCAGTACTTC
CASSRRGRQETQYF
>TRBD2|TRBJ2-7|.|TRBV20-1
TGCAGTGCTCTAGCGGGAGGGCCCGCCTACGAGCAGTACTTC
CSALAGGPAYEQYF
>.|TRBJ2-5|many|TRBV12-3/TRBV12-4
TGTGCCAGCAGTTCTACCCCGCCGACCCAGTACTTC
CASSSTPPTQYF
>.|TRBJ1-4|many|TRBV14
TGTGCCAGCAGCCAAGTTGGGACTGAGGAAAAACTGTTTTTT
CASSQVGTEEKLFF
>TRBD2|TRBJ2-7|.|TRBV28
TGTGCCAGCAGCCGTCCCCTTGGACTAGCGGACTCCTACGAGCAGTACTTC
CASSRPLGLADSYEQYF
>.|TRBJ1-1|many|TRBV5-6
TGTGCCAGCAGCTTGGGGTCCCAGCAACGGATCTTT
CASSLGSQQRIF
>TRBD1|TRBJ2-4|many|TRBV28
TGTGCCAGCAGTTCCGGACAGGTAGCCAAAAACATTCAGTACTTC
CASSSGQVAKNIQYF
>.|TRBJ1-6|many|TRBV14
TGTGCCAGCAGTCCCCGGTTAAATTCACCCCTCCACTTT
CASSPRLNSPLHF
>.|TRBJ2-1|few|TRBV11-3
TGTGCCAGCAGCTTATCTGCGGTCTCCTACAATGAGCAGTTCTTC
CASSLSAVSYNEQFF
>.|TRBJ1-3|many|TRBV10-3
TGTGCCATCAGTGAGGCGATACAGGCAAGCTCTGGAAACACCATATATTTT
CAISEAIQASSGNTIYF
>TRBD2|TRBJ2-1|many|TRBV20-1
TGCAGTGCAGGTCTAGCGGGAGGAAGCAATGAGCAGTTCTTC
CSAGLAGGSNEQFF
>TRBD1|TRBJ1-2|medium-sized|TRBV12-3/TRBV12-4
TGTGCCAGCAGTCCTCGGACAGGGAGCTATGGCTACACCTTC
CASSPRTGSYGYTF
>TRBD2|TRBJ2-7|medium-sized|TRBV28
TGTGCCAGCAGTTTATCACTAGCGGGAACCTACGAGCAGTACTTC
CASSLSLAGTYEQYF
>TRBD1|TRBJ1-5|many|TRBV6-6
TGTGCCAGCAGTCAACGTATGGACAGGGGCAATCAGCCCCAGCATTTT
CASSQRMDRGNQPQHF
>TRBD2|TRBJ2-2|many|TRBV20-1
TGCAGTGCAACGGGACTAGCGGGATCCGGGGAGCTGTTTTTT
CSATGLAGSGELFF
>.|TRBJ2-2|.|TRBV3-1
TGTGCCAGCAGCCAAGGTAACAGGAACACCGGGGAGCTGTTTTTT
CASSQGNRNTGELFF
>.|TRBJ2-1|medium-sized|TRBV10-3
TGTGCCATCAGTGAGTCCCACCCTCCGGTGGGGAATGAGCAGTTCTTC
CAISESHPPVGNEQFF
>.|TRBJ1-2|medium-sized|TRBV4-3
TGCGCCAGCAGCCAAGAGGGGTTTGCTTATGCTGGCTACACCTTC
CASSQEGFAYAGYTF
>.|TRBJ1-2|many|TRBV30
TGTGCCTCGACGGGGCTGGACTATGGCTACACCTTC
CASTGLDYGYTF
>TRBD2|TRBJ2-7|many|TRBV6-2/TRBV6-3
TGTGCCAGCAGTTACAAACTAGCGGACCGCTACGAGCAGTACTTC
CASSYKLADRYEQYF
>.|TRBJ1-2|many|TRBV11-1
TGTGCCAGCAGCAAAAACGGACAGCTTCGCTATGGCTACACCTTC
CASSKNGQLRYGYTF
>.|TRBJ2-1|.|TRBV28
TGTGCCAGCAGTTTATCCAGTCTTTACAATGAGCAGTTCTTC
CASSLSSLYNEQFF
>.|TRBJ1-1|many|TRBV28
TGTGCCAGCAGTTTTGATGTAACATCCCATGAAGCTTTCTTT
CASSFDVTSHEAFF
>.|TRBJ1-3|many|TRBV3-1
TGTGCCAGCAGTCCCAGGGGCGCTGCTGGAAACACCATATATTTT
CASSPRGAAGNTIYF
>.|TRBJ2-7|few|TRBV2
TGTGCCAGCACCCCCCCGTTGAGGGGTGGCGAGCAGTACTTC
CASTPPLRGGEQYF